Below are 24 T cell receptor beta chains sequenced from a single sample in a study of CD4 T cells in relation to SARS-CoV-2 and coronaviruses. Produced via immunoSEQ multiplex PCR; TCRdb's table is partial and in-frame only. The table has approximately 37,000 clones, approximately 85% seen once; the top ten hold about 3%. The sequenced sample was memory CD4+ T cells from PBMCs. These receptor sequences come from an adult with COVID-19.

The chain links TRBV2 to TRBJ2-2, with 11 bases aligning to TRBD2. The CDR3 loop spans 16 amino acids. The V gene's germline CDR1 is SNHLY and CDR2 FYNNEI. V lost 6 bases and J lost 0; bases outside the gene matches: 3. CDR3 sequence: CASRLLAGANTGELFF. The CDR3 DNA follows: TGTGCCAGCAGATTACTAGCGGGGGCGAACACCGGGGAGCTGTTTTTT. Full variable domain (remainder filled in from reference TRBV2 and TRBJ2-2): EPEVTQTPSHQVTQMGQEVILRCVPISNHLYFYWYRQILGQKVEFLVSFYNNEISEKSEIFDDQFSVERPDGSNFTLKIRSTKLEDSAMYFCASRLLAGANTGELFFGEGSRLTVL.

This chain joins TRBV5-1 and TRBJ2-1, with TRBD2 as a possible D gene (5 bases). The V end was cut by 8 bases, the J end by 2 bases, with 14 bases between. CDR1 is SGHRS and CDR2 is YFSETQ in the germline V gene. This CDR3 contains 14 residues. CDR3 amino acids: CASRPGITYNEQFF. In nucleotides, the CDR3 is TGCGCCAGTAGACCGGGAATCACCTACAATGAGCAGTTCTTC.

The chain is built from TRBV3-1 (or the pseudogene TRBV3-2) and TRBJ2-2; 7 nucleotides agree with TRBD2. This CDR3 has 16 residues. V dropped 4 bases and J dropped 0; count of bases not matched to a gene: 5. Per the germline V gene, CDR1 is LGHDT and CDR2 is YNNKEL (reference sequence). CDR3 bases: TGTGCCAGCAGCCTTGAGAGCGGGACGAACACCGGGGAGCTGTTTTTT. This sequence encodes CASSLESGTNTGELFF.

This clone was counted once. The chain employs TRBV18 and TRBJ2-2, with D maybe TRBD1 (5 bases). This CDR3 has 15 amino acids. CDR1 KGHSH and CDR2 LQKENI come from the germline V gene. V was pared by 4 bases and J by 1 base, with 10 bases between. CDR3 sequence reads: CASSLRTQNTGELFF. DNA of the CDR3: TGTGCCAGCTCACTACGGACACAGAACACCGGGGAGCTGTTTTTT.

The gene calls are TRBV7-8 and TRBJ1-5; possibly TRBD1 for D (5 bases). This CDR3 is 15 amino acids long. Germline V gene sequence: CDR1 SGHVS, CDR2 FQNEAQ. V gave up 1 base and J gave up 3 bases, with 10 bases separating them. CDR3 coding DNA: TGTGCCAGCAGCTTAGGCTGGGGGTACAATCAGCCCCAGCATTTT. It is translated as CASSLGWGYNQPQHF.

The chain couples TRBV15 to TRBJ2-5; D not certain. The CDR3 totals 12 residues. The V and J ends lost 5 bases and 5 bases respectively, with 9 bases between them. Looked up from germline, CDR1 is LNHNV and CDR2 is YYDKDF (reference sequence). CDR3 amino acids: CATSRRDETQYF. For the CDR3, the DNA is TGTGCCACCAGCCGCCGCGACGAGACCCAGTACTTC. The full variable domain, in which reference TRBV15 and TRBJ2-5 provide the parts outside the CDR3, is DAMVIQNPRYQVTQFGKPVTLSCSQTLNHNVMYWYQQKSSQAPKLLFHYYDKDFNNEADTPDNFQSRRPNTSFCFLDIRSPGLGDTAMYLCATSRRDETQYFGPGTRLLVL.

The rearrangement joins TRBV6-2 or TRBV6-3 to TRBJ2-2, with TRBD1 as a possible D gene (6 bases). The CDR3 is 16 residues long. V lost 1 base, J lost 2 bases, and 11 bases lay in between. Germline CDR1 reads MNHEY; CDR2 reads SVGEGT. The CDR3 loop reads CASSYYAGANTGELFF. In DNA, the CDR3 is TGTGCCAGCAGTTACTATGCAGGGGCAAACACCGGGGAGCTGTTTTTT.

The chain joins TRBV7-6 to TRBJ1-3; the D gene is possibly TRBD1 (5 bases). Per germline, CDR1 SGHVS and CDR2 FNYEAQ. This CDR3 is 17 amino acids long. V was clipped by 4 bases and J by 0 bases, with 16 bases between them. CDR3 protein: CASSSGWGRRSGNTIYF. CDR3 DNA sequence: TGTGCCAGCAGCTCGGGATGGGGACGCCGCTCTGGAAACACCATATATTTT.

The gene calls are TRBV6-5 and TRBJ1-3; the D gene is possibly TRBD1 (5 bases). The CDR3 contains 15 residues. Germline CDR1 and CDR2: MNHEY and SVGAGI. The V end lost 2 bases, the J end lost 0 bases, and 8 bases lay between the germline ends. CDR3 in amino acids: CASSYGGTSGNTIYF. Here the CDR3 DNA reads TGTGCCAGCAGTTACGGGGGAACCTCTGGAAACACCATATATTTT.

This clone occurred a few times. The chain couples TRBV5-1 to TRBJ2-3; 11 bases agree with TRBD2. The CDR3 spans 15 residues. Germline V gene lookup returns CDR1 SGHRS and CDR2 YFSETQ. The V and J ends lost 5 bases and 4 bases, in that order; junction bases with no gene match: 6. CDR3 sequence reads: CASSLLAGGADTQYF. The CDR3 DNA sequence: TGCGCCAGCAGTCTCTTAGCGGGAGGGGCAGATACGCAGTATTTT.

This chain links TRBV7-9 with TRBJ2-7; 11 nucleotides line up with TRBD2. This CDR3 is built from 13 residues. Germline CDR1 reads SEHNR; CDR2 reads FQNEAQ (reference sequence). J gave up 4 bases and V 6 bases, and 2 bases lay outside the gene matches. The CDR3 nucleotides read TGTGCCAGCAGTCTAGCGGGAGGATACGAGCAGTACTTC. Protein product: CASSLAGGYEQYF.

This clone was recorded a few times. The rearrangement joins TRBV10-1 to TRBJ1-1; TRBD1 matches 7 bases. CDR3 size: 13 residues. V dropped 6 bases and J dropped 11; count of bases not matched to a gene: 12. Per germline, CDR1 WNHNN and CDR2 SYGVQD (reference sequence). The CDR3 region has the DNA TGCGCCAGCAGCACTGGGACAGCGGGGGCGGCTTTCTTT. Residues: CASSTGTAGAAFF.

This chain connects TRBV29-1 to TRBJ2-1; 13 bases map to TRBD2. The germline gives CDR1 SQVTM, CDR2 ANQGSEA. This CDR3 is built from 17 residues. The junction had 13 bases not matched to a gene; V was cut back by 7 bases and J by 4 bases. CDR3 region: CSAPRTSGRAPYNEQFF. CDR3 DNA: TGCAGCGCCCCCCGAACTAGCGGGAGGGCGCCTTACAATGAGCAGTTCTTC.

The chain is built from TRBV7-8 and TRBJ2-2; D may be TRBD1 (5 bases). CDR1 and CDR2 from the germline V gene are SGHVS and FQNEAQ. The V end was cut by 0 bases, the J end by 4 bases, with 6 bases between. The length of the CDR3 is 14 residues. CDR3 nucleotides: TGTGCCAGCAGCTTAGCCGACAGCACCGGGGAGCTGTTTTTT. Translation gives CASSLADSTGELFF.

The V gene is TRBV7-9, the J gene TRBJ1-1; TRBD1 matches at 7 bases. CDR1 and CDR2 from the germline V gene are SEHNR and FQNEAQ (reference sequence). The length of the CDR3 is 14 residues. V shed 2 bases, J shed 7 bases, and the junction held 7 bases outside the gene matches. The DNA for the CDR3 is TGTGCCAGCAGCTTACAGGGGGTTTCTATTGAAGCTTTCTTT. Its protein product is CASSLQGVSIEAFF. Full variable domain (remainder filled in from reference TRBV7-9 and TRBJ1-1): DTGVSQNPRHKITKRGQNVTFRCDPISEHNRLYWYRQTLGQGPEFLTYFQNEAQLEKSRLLSDRFSAERPKGSFSTLEIQRTEQGDSAMYLCASSLQGVSIEAFFGQGTRLTVV.

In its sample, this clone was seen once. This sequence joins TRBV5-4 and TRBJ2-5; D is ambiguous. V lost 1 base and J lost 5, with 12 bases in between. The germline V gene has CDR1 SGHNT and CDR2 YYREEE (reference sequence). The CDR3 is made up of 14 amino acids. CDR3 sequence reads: CASSLSNPGETQYF. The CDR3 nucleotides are TGTGCCAGCAGCTTGTCAAACCCGGGCGAGACCCAGTACTTC.

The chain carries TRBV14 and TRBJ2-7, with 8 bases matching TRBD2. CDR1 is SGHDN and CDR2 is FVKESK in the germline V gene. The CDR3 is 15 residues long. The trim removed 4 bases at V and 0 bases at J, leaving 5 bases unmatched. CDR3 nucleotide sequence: TGTGCCAGCAGCCCGCGACTAGCGTTCTCCTACGAGCAGTACTTC. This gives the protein CASSPRLAFSYEQYF.

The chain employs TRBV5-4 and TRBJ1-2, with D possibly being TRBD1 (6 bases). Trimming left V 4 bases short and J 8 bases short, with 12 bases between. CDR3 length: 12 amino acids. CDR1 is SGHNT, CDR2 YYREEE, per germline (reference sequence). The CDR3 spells CASSDSRGGYTF. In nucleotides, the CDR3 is TGTGCCAGCAGCGACTCCAGGGGCGGCTACACCTTC.

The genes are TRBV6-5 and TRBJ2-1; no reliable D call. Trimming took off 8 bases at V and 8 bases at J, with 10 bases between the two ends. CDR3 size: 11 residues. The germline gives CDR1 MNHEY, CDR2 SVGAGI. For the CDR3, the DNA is TGTGCCAGCGGACCTGGCCATGAGCAGTTCTTC. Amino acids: CASGPGHEQFF.

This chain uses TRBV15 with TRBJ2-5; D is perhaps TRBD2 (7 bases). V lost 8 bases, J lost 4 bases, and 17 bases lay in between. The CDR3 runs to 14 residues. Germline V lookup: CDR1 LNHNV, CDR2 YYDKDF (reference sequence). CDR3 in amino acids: CATVGGADVETQYF. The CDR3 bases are TGTGCCACCGTGGGGGGGGCGGATGTAGAGACCCAGTACTTC.

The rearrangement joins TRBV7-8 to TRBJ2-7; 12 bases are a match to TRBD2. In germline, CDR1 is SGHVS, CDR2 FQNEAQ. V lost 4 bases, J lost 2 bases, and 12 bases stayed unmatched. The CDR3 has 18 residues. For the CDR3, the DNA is TGTGCCAGCAGCTACGGGACTAGCGGGCACACACAACCCTACGAGCAGTACTTC. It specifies CASSYGTSGHTQPYEQYF.

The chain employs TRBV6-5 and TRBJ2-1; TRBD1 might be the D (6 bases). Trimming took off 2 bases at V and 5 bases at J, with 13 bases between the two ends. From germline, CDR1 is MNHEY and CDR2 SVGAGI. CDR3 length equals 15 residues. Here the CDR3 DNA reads TGTGCCAGCAGTTACGGTGGGGGCAGCCACAATGAGCAGTTCTTC. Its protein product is CASSYGGGSHNEQFF.

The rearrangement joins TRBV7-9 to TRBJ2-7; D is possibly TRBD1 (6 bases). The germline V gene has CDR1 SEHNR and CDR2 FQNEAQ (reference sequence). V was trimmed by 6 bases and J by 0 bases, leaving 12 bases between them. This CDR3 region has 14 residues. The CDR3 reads CASRPGQNSYEQYF. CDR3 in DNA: TGTGCCAGCAGACCCGGACAGAACTCCTACGAGCAGTACTTC.

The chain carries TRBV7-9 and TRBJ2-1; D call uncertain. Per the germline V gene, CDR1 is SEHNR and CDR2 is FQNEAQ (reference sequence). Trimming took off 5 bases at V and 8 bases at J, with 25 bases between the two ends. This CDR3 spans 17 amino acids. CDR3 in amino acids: CASSPQTHSSPTDEQFF. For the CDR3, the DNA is TGTGCCAGCAGCCCCCAGACCCACAGTTCACCCACCGATGAGCAGTTCTTC.